These T cell receptor beta chains were read from a single sample in a study of T cells expressing NK-cell markers. Reprocessing the 5' RACE reads, TCRdb reports a single entry for every CDR3 protein and omits DNA. The sample spans under 200,000 distinct CDR3 sequences; the ten largest clones claim roughly 18%. The sample taken for sequencing was blood T cells: a sorted CD56 or NKG2C T cell subset, CD4+ or CD8+ T cells, or bulk PBMC T cells (not recorded which). The origin of the receptors is a woman aged 18-69 years in good health. The CDR3 runs from the conserved cysteine through the conserved F or W. Rows may omit the clone size; those that give it use once, few, many or a size class.

abundance: -
j_gene: TRBJ1-5
v_gene: TRBV3-1
CDR3aa: CASSQDPTGSQPQHF

abundance: -
j_gene: TRBJ1-1
v_gene: TRBV12-3/TRBV12-4
CDR3aa: CASSLAVGFLGEAFF

abundance: -
j_gene: TRBJ2-5
v_gene: TRBV5-1
CDR3aa: CASSLPGQGRKETQYF

abundance: -
j_gene: TRBJ1-2
v_gene: TRBV4-1
CDR3aa: CASSQRLGLPDGYTF

abundance: -
j_gene: TRBJ2-2
v_gene: TRBV5-1
CDR3aa: CASSLRTGDTGELFF

abundance: -
j_gene: TRBJ2-5
v_gene: TRBV6-1
CDR3aa: CASSEEHWGRRFVETQYF

abundance: -
j_gene: TRBJ2-2
v_gene: TRBV7-3
CDR3aa: CASSLKSGQNTGELFF

abundance: -
j_gene: TRBJ1-6
v_gene: TRBV5-1
CDR3aa: CASSLLQGNSPLHF

abundance: -
j_gene: TRBJ2-1
v_gene: TRBV20-1
CDR3aa: CSARDPAGGYNEQFF

abundance: -
j_gene: TRBJ1-2
v_gene: TRBV7-8
CDR3aa: CASSLEAGKAYGYTF

abundance: -
j_gene: TRBJ1-6
v_gene: TRBV11-2
CDR3aa: CASSLLGQSNSPLHF

abundance: -
j_gene: TRBJ2-2
v_gene: TRBV15
CDR3aa: CATSRKGQGRNTGELFF

abundance: -
j_gene: TRBJ2-7
v_gene: TRBV7-3
CDR3aa: CASSQTGQGGEQYF

abundance: -
j_gene: TRBJ2-1
v_gene: TRBV30
CDR3aa: CAWSVTGGVDEQFF

abundance: -
j_gene: TRBJ2-7
v_gene: TRBV20-1
CDR3aa: CSASWQPPRGASYEQYF

abundance: -
j_gene: TRBJ2-7
v_gene: TRBV5-1
CDR3aa: CASSEQGGVYEQYF

abundance: -
j_gene: TRBJ2-7
v_gene: TRBV2
CDR3aa: CASSPEGTRGEQYF

abundance: -
j_gene: TRBJ2-7
v_gene: TRBV20-1
CDR3aa: CSASGPGDPYEQYF

abundance: -
j_gene: TRBJ1-2
v_gene: TRBV12-3/TRBV12-4
CDR3aa: CASSLAQMGSGYTF

abundance: -
j_gene: TRBJ1-1
v_gene: TRBV27
CDR3aa: CASSSPRMGSNTEAFF

abundance: -
j_gene: TRBJ2-1
v_gene: TRBV6-5
CDR3aa: CASSLGGTSGRSNEQFF

abundance: medium-sized
j_gene: TRBJ1-1
v_gene: TRBV2
CDR3aa: CASKGQMNTEAFF

abundance: -
j_gene: TRBJ2-3
v_gene: TRBV20-1
CDR3aa: CSARWLAMTDTQYF

abundance: -
j_gene: TRBJ2-2
v_gene: TRBV25-1
CDR3aa: CASSEYSAGAGELFF

abundance: -
j_gene: TRBJ2-1
v_gene: TRBV24-1
CDR3aa: CATSDSYRVGNEQFF

abundance: -
j_gene: TRBJ2-7
v_gene: TRBV28
CDR3aa: CASSLPLGGERREQYF

abundance: -
j_gene: TRBJ2-2
v_gene: TRBV5-5
CDR3aa: CASTRTGSNTGELFF